This TCR beta chain was documented in a study of STAT5B mutations in CD4+ large granular lymphocyte leukemia. This table comes from immunoSEQ multiplex PCR, and its TCRdb copy is limited to in-frame clones, with some not included. The sample holds approximately 25,000 clones, 74% seen once. The V end was cut by 0 bases, the J end by 8 bases, with 11 bases between. Germline V lookup: CDR1 SGHNT, CDR2 YYREEE (reference sequence). The CDR3 sequence is 13 residues long. This clone was picked up a small number of times. The sequence derives from a human donor in good health. The sequencing input was CD4+ T cells from blood buffy coats. The chain recombines TRBV5-4 with TRBJ1-2; D is uncertain. The DNA of the CDR3 is TGTGCCAGCAGCTTGGCCCCCAGTGAAGGCTACACCTTC. Translating gives CASSLAPSEGYTF.